This T cell receptor beta chain was recovered during a study of OX40 agonist ivuxolimab in advanced cancers. This CDR3 spans 15 amino acids. V was pared by 3 bases and J by 3 bases, with 6 bases of the junction left unmatched. Germline V gene lookup returns CDR1 SGHNT and CDR2 YYREEE (reference sequence). The protocol was immunoSEQ multiplex PCR, while the TCRdb copy is restricted to in-frame clones and leaves out a portion. The sample shows 35,000 to 40,000 clones, approximately 78% of them seen only once. This sequence was found in an adult with an advanced solid tumor such as melanoma, head and neck, liver or kidney cancer. J is TRBJ2-7 and V is TRBV5-4, with 10 positions matching TRBD2. The material sequenced was CD4+ or CD8+ T cells sorted from blood, taken in a trial of the OX40 agonist ivuxolimab. The CDR3 reads CASSSPAGGDYEQYF. CDR3 nucleotide sequence: TGTGCCAGCAGCTCCCCAGCGGGAGGGGACTACGAGCAGTACTTC.